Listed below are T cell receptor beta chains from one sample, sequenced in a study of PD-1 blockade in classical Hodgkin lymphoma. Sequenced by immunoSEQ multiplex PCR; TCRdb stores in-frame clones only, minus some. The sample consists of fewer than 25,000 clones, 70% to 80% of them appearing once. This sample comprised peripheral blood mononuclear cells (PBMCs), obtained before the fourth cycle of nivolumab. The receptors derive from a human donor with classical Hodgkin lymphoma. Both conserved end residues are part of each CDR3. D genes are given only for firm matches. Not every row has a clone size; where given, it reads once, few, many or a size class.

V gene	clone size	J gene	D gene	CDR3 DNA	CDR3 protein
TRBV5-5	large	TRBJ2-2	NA	TGTGCCAGCAGCTTAGGAGGGGTCCGCACCGGGGAGCTGTTTTTT	CASSLGGVRTGELFF
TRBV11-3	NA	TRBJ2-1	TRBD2	TGTGCCAGCAGCTTCGTCGAGCGGGGGGAGCAGTTCTTC	CASSFVERGEQFF
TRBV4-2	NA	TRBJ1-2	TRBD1	TGTGCCAGCAGTCGGGGACAGGGGGCTCGAAACTATGGCTACACCTTC	CASSRGQGARNYGYTF
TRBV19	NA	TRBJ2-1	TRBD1	TGTGCCAGTAGTATTCAGGGGGCGGGAAGATCCTACAATGAGCAGTTCTTC	CASSIQGAGRSYNEQFF
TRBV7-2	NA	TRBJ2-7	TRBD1	TGTGCCAGCAGCCCCGGACAGGGTTACGAGCAGTACTTC	CASSPGQGYEQYF
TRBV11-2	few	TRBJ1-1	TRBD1	TGTGCCAGCAGCCGAGACAGGGAGCGAGCTTTCTTT	CASSRDRERAFF
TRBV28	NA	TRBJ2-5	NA	TGTGCCAGCTCCTTCTCCAGGGCGAATAAAGAGACCCAGTACTTC	CASSFSRANKETQYF
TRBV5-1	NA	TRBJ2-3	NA	TGCGCCAGCAGAGTAGGGGCGACAGATACGCAGTATTTT	CASRVGATDTQYF
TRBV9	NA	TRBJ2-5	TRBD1	TGTGCCAGCAGCGCAGGGGGTAGTGAGACCCAGTACTTC	CASSAGGSETQYF
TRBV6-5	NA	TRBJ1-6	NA	TGTGCCAGCAGTTACGACATAGTTTCACCCCTCCACTTT	CASSYDIVSPLHF
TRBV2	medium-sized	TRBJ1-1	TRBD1	TGTGCCAGCAAGGGGGACAGTAACACTGAAGCTTTCTTT	CASKGDSNTEAFF
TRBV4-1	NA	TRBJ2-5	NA	TGCGCCAGCAGCCAGGCGGCCCTCGTGGGGACCCAGTACTTC	CASSQAALVGTQYF
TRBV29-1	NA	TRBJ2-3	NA	TGCAGCGTTGAAAGTCTTCTCACAGATACGCAGTATTTT	CSVESLLTDTQYF
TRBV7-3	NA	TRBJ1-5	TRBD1	TGTGCCAGCAGCTCGCAGGGGGCGGATCAGCCCCAGCATTTT	CASSSQGADQPQHF
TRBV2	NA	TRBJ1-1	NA	TGTGCCAGCAGTGTCCGGGACCCCACTGAAGCTTTCTTT	CASSVRDPTEAFF
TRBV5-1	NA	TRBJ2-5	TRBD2	TGCGCCAGCAGCTCTGGGGGGGAACAGACCCAGTACTTC	CASSSGGEQTQYF
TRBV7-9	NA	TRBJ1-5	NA	TGTGCCAGCAGCCTGGAGGTAAATCAGCCCCAGCATTTT	CASSLEVNQPQHF
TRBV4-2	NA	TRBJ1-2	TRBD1	TGTGCCAGCAGCCGTCGACAGGGGACGGGCTGCACCTTC	CASSRRQGTGCTF